This T cell receptor beta chain was identified during a study of T cells in Graves' hyperthyroidism and ophthalmopathy. The CDR3 contains 17 residues. The V gene lost 0 bases and the J gene lost 3 bases, with 15 bases spanning the gap. Germline V gene lookup returns CDR1 LGHNA and CDR2 YNFKEQ. The source material, RNA transcripts, was used to amplify TCR beta CDR3 regions. During a first-round RT-PCR of the TCR CDR3, the HTBI primer set was used. MiXCR, run by TCRdb on the multiplex PCR reads, gives a single entry per CDR3 protein. The table records hundreds of thousands of distinct CDR3 sequences, roughly 16% of them present only once.

The TCR originated in a woman aged 25 to 39 with Graves' hyperthyroidism. The J gene is TRBJ2-4, the V gene TRBV4-2; no firm D call. Sequences were obtained from blood. In nucleotides, the CDR3 is TGTGCCAGCAGCCAAGAAACGATCGCTTTGGGCAAAAACATTCAGTACTTC. This encodes CASSQETIALGKNIQYF.